The T cell receptor beta chain under discussion was sequenced for a study of T cell responses to AZD1222 COVID-19 vaccine. Study-wide results and limits: Targets within unmutated variant regions were reportedly found for nearly half of spike-specific TCRs.

Details on this clone: The antigen is not known.

Generated by immunoSEQ multiplex PCR, the TCRdb table keeps only in-frame clones and is missing some. The table includes about 160,000 clones, roughly 90% detected once. Sequenced material: peripheral blood, taken 28 days after the second AZD1222 dose. This TCR was recovered from an adult who received the AZD1222 COVID-19 vaccine.

CDR3: CASTTGTSDPGELFF. The DNA for the CDR3 is TGTGCCAGCACAACCGGGACTAGTGATCCCGGGGAGCTGTTTTTT. V and J are TRBV6-6 and TRBJ2-2, with 8 bases lining up with TRBD2. This CDR3 region has 15 residues. The germline V gene has CDR1 MNHNY and CDR2 SVGAGI (reference sequence). Trimming at V came to 7 bases and at J to 6 bases, leaving 10 bases not matched to a gene.